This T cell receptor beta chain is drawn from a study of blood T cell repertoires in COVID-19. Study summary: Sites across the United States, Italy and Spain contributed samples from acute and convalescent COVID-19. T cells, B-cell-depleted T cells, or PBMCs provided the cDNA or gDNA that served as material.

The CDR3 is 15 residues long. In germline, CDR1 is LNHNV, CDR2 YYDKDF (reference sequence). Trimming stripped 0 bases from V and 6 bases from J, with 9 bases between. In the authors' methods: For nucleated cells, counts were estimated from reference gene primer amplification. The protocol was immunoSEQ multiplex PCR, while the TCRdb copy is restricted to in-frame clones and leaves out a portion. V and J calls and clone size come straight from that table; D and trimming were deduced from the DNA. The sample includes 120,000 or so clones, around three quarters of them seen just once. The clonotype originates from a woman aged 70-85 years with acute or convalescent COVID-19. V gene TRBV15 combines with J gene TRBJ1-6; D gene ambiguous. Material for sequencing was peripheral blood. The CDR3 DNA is TGTGCCACCAGCAGAGATTTACTTCCTAATTCACCCCTCCACTTT. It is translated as CATSRDLLPNSPLHF. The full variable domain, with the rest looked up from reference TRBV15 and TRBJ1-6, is DAMVIQNPRYQVTQFGKPVTLSCSQTLNHNVMYWYQQKSSQAPKLLFHYYDKDFNNEADTPDNFQSRRPNTSFCFLDIRSPGLGDTAMYLCATSRDLLPNSPLHFGNGTRLTVT.